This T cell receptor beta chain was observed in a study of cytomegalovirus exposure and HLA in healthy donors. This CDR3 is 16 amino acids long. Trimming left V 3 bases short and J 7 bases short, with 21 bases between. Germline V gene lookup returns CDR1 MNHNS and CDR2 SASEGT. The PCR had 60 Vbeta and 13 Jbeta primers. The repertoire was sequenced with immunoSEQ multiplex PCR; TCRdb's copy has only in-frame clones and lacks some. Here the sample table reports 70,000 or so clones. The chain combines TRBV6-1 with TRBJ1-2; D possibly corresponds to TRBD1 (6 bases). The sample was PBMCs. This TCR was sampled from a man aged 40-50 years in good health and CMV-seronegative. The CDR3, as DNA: TGTGCCAGCAGTGACCGGGACACTGGAGTCATGGGTGGCTACACCTTC. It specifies CASSDRDTGVMGGYTF.